This T cell receptor (beta chain) appears in the sequencing data of a study of blood T cell repertoires in COVID-19. Study overall: The analysed material was cDNA or gDNA that came from T cells, B-cell-depleted T cells, or PBMCs.

J gave up 2 bases and V 6 bases, and 6 bases lay outside the gene matches. The germline CDR1 and CDR2 sequences are MNHEY and SVGAGI. This CDR3 comprises 15 residues. Only one count was recorded for this clone. Participants were aged 18 to 89 years from approximately 23 US areas. Cohort allocation depended upon clinical history that participants reported. As handled by the study authors: Reference gene primer amplification in the assay estimated nucleated cell counts. Profiled with immunoSEQ multiplex PCR; TCRdb holds only in-frame clones, not every one. The DNA was the basis for D and trimming; V, J and clone size are from that table. The sample gives roughly 220,000 clones, around 90% of which show up once; 14% to 15% is in the top ten.

The sequence was obtained from a woman aged 50 to 60 with acute COVID-19. The chain uses TRBV6-5 and TRBJ2-7, with TRBD1 matching over 11 bases. The specimen was PBMCs or T cells enriched from blood (not recorded which). CDR3 in amino acids: CASRTGTGGAYEQYF. The CDR3 coding sequence is TGTGCCAGCAGAACCGGGACAGGGGGGGCCTACGAGCAGTACTTC.